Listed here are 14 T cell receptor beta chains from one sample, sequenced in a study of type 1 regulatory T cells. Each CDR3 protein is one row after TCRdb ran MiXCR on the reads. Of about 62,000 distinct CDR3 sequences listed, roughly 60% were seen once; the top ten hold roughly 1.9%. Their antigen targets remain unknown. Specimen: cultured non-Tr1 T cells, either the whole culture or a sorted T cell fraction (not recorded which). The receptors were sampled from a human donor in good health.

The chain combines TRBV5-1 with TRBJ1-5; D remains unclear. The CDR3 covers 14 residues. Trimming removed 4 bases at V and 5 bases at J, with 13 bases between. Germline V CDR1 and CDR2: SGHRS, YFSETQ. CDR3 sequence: CASSRGEGDQPQHF. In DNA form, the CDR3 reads TGCGCCAGCAGCCGCGGAGAGGGAGATCAGCCCCAGCATTTT.

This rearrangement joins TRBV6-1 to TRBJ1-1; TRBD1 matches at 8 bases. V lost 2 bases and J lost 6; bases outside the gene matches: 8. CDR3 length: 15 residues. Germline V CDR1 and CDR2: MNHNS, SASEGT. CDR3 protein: CASSEIPGGWAEAFF. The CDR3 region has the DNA TGTGCCAGCAGTGAAATACCAGGGGGCTGGGCTGAAGCTTTCTTT.

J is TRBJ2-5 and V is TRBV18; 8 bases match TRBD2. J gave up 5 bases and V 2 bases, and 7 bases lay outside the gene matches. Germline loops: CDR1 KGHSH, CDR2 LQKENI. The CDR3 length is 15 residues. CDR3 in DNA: TGTGCCAGCTCACCAAAAACTAGCGGTGGGGAGACCCAGTACTTC. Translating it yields CASSPKTSGGETQYF. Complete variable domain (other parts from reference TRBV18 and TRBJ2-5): NAGVMQNPRHLVRRRGQEARLRCSPMKGHSHVYWYRQLPEEGLKFMVYLQKENIIDESGMPKERFSAEFPKEGPSILRIQQVVRGDSAAYFCASSPKTSGGETQYFGPGTRLLVL.

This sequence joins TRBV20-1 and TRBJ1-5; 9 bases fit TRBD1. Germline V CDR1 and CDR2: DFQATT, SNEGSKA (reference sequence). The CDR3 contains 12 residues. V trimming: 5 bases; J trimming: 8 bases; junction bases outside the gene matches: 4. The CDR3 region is CSARTGVEPQHF. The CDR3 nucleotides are TGCAGTGCTCGGACAGGGGTTGAGCCCCAGCATTTT.

The CDR3 loop reads CASHQRGTLMNTEAFF. In nucleotides, the CDR3 is TGTGCCAGCCACCAACGGGGAACTTTAATGAACACTGAAGCTTTCTTT. J is TRBJ1-1 and V is TRBV4-2; D is undetermined. Germline V gives CDR1 LGHNA, CDR2 YNFKEQ. V shed 8 bases and J shed 0 bases, with 19 bases lying between them. The CDR3 is made up of 16 amino acids.

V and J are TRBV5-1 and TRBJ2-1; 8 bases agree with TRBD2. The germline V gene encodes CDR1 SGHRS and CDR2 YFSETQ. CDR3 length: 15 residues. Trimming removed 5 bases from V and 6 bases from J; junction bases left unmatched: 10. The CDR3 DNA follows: TGCGCCAGCAGTTCTCAGGTAGCGGGATCCAATGAGCAGTTCTTC. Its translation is CASSSQVAGSNEQFF.

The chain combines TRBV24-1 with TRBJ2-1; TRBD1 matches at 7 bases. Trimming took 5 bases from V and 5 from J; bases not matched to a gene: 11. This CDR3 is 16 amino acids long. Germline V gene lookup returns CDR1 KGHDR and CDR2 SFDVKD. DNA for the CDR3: TGTGCCACCAGTGGGGAAAAAGGGGGCTTTGACAATGAGCAGTTCTTC. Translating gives CATSGEKGGFDNEQFF.

CDR3 sequence: CATSDPGGSYNEQFF. The CDR3 bases are TGTGCCACCAGTGACCCAGGGGGCTCCTACAATGAGCAGTTCTTC. This chain connects TRBV24-1 to TRBJ2-1; 7 positions agree with TRBD1. The junction had 2 bases not matched to a gene; V was cut back by 4 bases and J by 0 bases. This CDR3 spans 15 amino acids. CDR1 is KGHDR, CDR2 SFDVKD, per germline.

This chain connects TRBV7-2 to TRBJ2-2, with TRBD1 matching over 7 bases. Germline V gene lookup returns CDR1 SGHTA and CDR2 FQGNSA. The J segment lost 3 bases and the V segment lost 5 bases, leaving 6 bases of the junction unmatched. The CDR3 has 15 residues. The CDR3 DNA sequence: TGTGCCAGCAGCCGCGACAGGGTAGACACCGGGGAGCTGTTTTTT. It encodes CASSRDRVDTGELFF.

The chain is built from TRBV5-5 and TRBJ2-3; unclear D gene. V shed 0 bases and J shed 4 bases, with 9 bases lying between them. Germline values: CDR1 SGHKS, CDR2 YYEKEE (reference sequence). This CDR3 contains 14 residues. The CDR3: CASSLAPAADTQYF. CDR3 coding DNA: TGTGCCAGCAGCTTGGCCCCCGCGGCAGATACGCAGTATTTT.

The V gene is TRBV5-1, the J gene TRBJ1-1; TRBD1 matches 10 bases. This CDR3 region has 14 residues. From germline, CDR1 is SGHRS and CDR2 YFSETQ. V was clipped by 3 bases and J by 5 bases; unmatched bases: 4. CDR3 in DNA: TGCGCCAGCAGCTGGGGGGACAGGGGAACTGAAGCTTTCTTT. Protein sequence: CASSWGDRGTEAFF.

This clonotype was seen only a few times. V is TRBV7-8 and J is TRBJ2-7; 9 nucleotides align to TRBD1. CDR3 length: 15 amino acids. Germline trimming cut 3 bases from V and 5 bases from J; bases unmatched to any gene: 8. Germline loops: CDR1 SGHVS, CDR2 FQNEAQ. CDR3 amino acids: CASSFTGTGIHEQYF. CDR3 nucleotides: TGTGCCAGCAGCTTCACCGGGACAGGGATCCACGAGCAGTACTTC.

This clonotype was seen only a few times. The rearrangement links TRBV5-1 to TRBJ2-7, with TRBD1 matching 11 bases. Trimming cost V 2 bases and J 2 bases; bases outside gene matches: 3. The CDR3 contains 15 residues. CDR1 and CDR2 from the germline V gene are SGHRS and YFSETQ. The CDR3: CASSLGTGGPYEQYF. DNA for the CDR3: TGCGCCAGCAGCTTAGGGACAGGGGGACCCTACGAGCAGTACTTC.

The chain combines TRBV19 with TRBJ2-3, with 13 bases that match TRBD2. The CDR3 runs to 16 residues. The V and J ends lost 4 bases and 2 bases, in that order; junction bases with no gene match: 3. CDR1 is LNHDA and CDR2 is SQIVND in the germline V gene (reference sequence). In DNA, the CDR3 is TGTGCCAGTAGTACCGGACTAGCGGGAGTCACAGATACGCAGTATTTT. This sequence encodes CASSTGLAGVTDTQYF.